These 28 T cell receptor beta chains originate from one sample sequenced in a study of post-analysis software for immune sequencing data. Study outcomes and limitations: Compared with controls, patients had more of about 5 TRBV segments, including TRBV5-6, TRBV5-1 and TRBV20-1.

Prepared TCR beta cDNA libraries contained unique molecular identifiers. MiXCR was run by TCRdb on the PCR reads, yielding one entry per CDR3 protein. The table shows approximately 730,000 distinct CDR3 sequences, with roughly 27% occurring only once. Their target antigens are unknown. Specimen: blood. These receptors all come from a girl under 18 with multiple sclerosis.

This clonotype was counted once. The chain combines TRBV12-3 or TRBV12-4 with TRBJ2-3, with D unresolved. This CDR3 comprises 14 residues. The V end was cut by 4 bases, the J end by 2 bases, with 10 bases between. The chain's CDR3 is CASSCWGITDTQYF. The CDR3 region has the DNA TGTGCCAGCAGTTGCTGGGGAATCACAGATACGCAGTATTTT.

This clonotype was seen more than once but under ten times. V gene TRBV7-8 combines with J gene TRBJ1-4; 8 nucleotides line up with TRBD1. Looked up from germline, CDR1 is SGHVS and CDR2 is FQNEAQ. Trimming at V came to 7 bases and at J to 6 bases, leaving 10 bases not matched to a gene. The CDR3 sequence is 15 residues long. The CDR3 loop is CASKPMDRVYEKLFF. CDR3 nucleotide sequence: TGTGCCAGCAAACCCATGGACAGGGTTTATGAAAAACTGTTTTTT.

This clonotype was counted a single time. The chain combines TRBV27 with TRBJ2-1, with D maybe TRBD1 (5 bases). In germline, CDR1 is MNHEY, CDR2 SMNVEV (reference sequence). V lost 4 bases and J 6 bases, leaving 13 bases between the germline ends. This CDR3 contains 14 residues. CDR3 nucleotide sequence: TGTGCCAGCAGTTGGGCTGGGGCAGTCAATGAGCAGTTCTTC. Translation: CASSWAGAVNEQFF.

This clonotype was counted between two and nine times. The CDR3 protein is CASSLGDRGRYEQYF. The CDR3 region has the DNA TGCGCCAGCAGCTTGGGGGACAGGGGGCGGTACGAGCAGTACTTC. The chain joins TRBV5-1 to TRBJ2-5; 12 positions match TRBD1. The J call may be faulty, since TRBJ2-7 better matches the DNA end. Germline CDR1 is SGHRS and CDR2 is YFSETQ. This CDR3 has 15 residues.

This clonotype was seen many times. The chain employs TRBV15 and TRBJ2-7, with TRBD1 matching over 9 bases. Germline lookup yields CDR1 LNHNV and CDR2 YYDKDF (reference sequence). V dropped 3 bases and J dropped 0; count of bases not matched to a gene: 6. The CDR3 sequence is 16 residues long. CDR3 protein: CATSRWTGVSSYEQYF. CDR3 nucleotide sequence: TGTGCCACCAGCAGGTGGACAGGGGTTTCCTCCTACGAGCAGTACTTC.

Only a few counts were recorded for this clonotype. The CDR3 coding sequence is TGTGCCAGCAGCCAAGAGGGGGGCCCAGATACGCAGTATTTT. It translates to CASSQEGGPDTQYF. This chain connects TRBV4-2 to TRBJ2-3; D might be TRBD1 or TRBD2, each matching 6 bases. There are 14 residues in the CDR3. Between the trimmed V and J ends, which lost 0 bases and 4 bases, there was a span of 8 bases. Per germline, CDR1 LGHNA and CDR2 YNFKEQ.

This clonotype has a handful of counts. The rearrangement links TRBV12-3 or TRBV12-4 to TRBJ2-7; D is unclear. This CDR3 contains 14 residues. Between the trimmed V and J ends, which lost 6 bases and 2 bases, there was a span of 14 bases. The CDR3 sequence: CASRGPTKAYEQYF. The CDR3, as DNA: TGTGCCAGCAGAGGACCCACCAAGGCCTACGAGCAGTACTTC.

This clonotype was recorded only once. CDR3 protein: CASSSSAGEQFF. CDR3 nucleotides: TGTGCCAGCAGCTCCTCAGCGGGAGAGCAGTTCTTC. This rearrangement joins TRBV7-2 to TRBJ2-1; 7 nucleotides line up with TRBD2. This CDR3 comprises 12 residues. J lost 10 bases, V lost 4 bases, and 4 bases had no gene match. Germline values: CDR1 SGHTA, CDR2 FQGNSA.

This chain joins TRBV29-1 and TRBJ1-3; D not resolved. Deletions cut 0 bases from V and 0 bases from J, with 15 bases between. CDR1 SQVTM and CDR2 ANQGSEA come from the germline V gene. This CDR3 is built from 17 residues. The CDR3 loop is CSVEDPQDSISGNTIYF. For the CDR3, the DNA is TGCAGCGTTGAAGATCCGCAGGACTCCATCTCTGGAAACACCATATATTTT.

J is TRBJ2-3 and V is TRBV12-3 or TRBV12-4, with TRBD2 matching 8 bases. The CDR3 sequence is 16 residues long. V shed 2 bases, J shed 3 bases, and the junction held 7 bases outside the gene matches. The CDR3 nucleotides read TGTGCCAGCAGTTTATGGTCCAGCGGGGGAACAGATACGCAGTATTTT. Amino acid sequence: CASSLWSSGGTDTQYF.

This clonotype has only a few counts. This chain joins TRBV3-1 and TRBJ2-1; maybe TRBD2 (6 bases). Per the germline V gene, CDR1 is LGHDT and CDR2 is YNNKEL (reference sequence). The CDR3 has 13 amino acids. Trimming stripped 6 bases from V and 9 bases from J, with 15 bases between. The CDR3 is CASRSFAGPEQFF. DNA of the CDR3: TGTGCCAGCAGGAGCTTTGCGGGACCTGAGCAGTTCTTC.

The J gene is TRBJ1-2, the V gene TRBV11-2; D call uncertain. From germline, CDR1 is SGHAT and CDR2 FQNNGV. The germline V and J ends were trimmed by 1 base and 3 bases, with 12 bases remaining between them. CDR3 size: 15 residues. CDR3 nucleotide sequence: TGTGCCAGCAGCTTAGGGGTCAGCTTCGACTATGGCTACACCTTC. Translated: CASSLGVSFDYGYTF.

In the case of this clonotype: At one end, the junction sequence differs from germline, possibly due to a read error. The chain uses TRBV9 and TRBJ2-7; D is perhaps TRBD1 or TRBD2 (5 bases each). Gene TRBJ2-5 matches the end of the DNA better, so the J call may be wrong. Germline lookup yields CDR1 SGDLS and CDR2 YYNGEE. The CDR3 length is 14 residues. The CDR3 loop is CASCVAGREETQYF. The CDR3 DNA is TGTGCCAGCTGCGTAGCTGGCAGGGAGGAGACCCAGTACTTC.

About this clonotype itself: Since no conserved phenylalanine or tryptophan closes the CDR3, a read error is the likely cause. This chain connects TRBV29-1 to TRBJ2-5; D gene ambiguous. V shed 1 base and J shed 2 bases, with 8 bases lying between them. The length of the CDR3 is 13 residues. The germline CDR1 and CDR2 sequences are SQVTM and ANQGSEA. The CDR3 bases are TGCAGCGTTGAAGTGCCCCCACAAGAGACCCAGTACCTC. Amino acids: CSVEVPPQETQYL.

CDR3 bases: TGCAGTGCTAGCCGGGACAGGGACATGTGGGGCTACACCTTC. Amino acids: CSASRDRDMWGYTF. V usage is TRBV20-1 and J usage is TRBJ1-2; 9 bases fit TRBD1. CDR1 and CDR2 (germline): DFQATT, SNEGSKA (reference sequence). The trim removed 3 bases at V and 8 bases at J, leaving 10 bases unmatched. The CDR3 sequence is 14 residues long.

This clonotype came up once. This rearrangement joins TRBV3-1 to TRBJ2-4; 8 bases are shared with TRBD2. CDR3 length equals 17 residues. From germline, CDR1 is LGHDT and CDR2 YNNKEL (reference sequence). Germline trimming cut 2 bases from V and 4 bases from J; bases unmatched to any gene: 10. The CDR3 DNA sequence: TGTGCCAGCAGCCAACCTACTAGCGGCAGCTCGAAAAACATTCAGTACTTC. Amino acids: CASSQPTSGSSKNIQYF.

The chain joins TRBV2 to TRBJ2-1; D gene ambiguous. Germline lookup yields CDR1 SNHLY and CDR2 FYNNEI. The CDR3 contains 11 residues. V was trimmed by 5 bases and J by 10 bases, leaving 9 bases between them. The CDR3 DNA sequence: TGTGCCAGCAGTCTCAAGGCCGAGCAGTTCTTC. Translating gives CASSLKAEQFF.

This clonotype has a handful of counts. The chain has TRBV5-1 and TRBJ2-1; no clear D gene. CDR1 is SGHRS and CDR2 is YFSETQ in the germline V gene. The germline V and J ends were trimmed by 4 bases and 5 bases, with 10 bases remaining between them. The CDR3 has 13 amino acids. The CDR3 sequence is CASSPRSNNEQFF. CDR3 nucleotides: TGCGCCAGCAGCCCCCGCAGTAACAATGAGCAGTTCTTC.

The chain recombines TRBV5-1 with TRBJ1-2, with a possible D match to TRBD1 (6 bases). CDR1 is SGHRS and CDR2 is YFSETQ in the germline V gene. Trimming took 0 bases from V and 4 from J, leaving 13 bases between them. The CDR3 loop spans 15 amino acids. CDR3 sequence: CASSLAQGLGYGYTF. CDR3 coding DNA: TGCGCCAGCAGCTTGGCACAGGGCCTTGGCTATGGCTACACCTTC.

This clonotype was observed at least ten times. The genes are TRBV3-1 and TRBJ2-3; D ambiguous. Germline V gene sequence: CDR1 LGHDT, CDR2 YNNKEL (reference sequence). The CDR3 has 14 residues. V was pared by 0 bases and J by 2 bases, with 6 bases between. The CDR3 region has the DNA TGTGCCAGCAGCCAAGACTCAGCCACAGATACGCAGTATTTT. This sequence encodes CASSQDSATDTQYF.

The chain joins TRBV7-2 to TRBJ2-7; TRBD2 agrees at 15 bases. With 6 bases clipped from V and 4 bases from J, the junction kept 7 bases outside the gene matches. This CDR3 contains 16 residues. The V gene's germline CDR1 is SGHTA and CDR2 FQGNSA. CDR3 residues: CASRPGLAGGPYEQYF. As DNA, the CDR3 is TGTGCCAGCAGGCCCGGACTAGCGGGAGGGCCATACGAGCAGTACTTC. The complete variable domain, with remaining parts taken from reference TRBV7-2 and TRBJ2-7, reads GAGVSQSPSNKVTEKGKDVELRCDPISGHTALYWYRQSLGQGLEFLIYFQGNSAPDKSGLPSDRFSAERTGGSVSTLTIQRTQQEDSAVYLCASRPGLAGGPYEQYFGPGTRLTVT.

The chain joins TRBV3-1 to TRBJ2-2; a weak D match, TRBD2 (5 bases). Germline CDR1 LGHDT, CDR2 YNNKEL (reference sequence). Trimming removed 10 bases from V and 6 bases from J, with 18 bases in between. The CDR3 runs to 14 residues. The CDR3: CATRPPHGAGELFF. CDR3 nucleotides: TGTGCCACGAGGCCCCCTCACGGGGCCGGGGAGCTGTTTTTT.

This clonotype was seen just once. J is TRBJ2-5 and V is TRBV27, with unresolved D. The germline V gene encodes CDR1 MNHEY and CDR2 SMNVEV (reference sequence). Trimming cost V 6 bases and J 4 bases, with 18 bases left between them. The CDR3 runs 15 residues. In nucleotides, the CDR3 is TGTGCCAGCAGCCTTAGACGGGCGCAAGTAGAGACCCAGTACTTC. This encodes CASSLRRAQVETQYF.

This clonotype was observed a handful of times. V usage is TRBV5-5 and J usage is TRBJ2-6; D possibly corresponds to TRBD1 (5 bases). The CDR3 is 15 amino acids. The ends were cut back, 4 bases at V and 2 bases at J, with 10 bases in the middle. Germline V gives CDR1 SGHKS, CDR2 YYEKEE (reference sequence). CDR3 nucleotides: TGTGCCAGCAGCCCCTGGGGCCCTGGGGCCAACGTCCTGACTTTC. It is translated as CASSPWGPGANVLTF.

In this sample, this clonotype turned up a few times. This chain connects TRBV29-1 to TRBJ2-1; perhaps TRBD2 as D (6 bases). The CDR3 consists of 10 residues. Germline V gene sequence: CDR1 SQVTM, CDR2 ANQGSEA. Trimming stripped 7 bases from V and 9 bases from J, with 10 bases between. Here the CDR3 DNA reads TGCAGCGCCGGGGGTCTTGAGCAGTTCTTC. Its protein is CSAGGLEQFF.

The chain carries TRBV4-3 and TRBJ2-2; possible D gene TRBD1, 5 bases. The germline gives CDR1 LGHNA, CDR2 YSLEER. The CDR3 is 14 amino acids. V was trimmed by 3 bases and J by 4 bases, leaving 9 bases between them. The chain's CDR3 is CASSHQGSTGELFF. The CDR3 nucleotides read TGCGCCAGCAGCCATCAGGGCTCCACCGGGGAGCTGTTTTTT.

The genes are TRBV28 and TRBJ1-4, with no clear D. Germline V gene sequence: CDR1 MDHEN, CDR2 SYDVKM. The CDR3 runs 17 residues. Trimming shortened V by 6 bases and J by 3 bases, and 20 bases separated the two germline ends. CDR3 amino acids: CASRSPPTRAPNEKLFF. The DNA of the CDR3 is TGTGCCAGCAGATCGCCCCCGACCCGGGCCCCTAATGAAAAACTGTTTTTT.

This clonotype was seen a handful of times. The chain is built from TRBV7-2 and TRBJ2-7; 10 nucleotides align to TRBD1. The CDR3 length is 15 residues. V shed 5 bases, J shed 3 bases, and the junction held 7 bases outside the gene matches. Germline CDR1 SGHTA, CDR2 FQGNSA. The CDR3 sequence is CASSLGTGVGYEQYF. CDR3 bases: TGTGCCAGCAGCCTAGGGACAGGGGTGGGCTACGAGCAGTACTTC.